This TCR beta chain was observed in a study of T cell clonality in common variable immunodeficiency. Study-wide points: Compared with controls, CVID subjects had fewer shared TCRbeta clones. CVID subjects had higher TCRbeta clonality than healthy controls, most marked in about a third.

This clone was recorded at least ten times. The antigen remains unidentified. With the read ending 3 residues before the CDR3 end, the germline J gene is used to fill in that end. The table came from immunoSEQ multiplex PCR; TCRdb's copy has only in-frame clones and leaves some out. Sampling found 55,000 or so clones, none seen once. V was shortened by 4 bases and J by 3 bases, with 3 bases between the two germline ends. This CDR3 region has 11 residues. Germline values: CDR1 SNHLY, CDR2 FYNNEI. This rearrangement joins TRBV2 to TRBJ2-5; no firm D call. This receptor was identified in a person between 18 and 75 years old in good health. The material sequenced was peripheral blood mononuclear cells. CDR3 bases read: TGTGCCAGCAGTGTAGAAGAGACC. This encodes CASSVEET. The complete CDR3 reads CASSVEETQYF.